The sequence of this T cell receptor beta chain was determined in a study of shared clonotypes between healthy human individuals. As for the study in general: A couple of women and a few men aged 18 to 49 served as donors.

Regarding this clone: Its specificity is not known.

Study conclusions and caveats: Compared with memory subsets, naive subsets generally had larger estimated richness. Non-shared clonotypes had lower generation probabilities than clonotypes shared by all four sorted-subset donors.

Between the trimmed V and J ends, which lost 3 bases and 8 bases, there was a span of 10 bases. Germline CDR1 and CDR2: LNHDA and SQIVND (reference sequence). This CDR3 is built from 12 residues. Authors' methods: As immunoSEQ supplied junction-only sequences (without quality scores), filtering differed. Here immunoSEQ multiplex PCR was the method, and the copy in TCRdb shows in-frame clones only, minus some. The V and J calls and clone size were taken over from that table, and D and trimming were inferred from the DNA. The sample records roughly 680,000 clones, roughly 72% being singletons. The specimen sequenced was memory CD4+ T cells sorted from blood. Subset of the sample: CD45RA-negative fraction. This sequence originates from a woman under 40 in good health. The V gene is TRBV19, the J gene TRBJ1-2, with D uncertain. CDR3 DNA sequence: TGTGCCAGTAGTATTTTAGGGCGAGGCTACACCTTC. Its protein product is CASSILGRGYTF.